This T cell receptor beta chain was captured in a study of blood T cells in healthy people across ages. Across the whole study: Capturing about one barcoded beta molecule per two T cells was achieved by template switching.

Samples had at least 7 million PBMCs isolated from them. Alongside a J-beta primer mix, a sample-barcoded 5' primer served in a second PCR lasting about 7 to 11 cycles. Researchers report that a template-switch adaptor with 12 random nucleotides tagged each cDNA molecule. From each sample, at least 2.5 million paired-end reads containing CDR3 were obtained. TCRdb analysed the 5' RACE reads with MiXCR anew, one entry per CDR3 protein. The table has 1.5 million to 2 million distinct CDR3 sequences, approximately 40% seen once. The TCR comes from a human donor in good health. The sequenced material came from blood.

The CDR3 protein is CSARQGAGDTQYF. CDR3 in DNA: TGCAGCGCGAGACAGGGGGCAGGAGATACGCAGTATTTT. The chain joins TRBV29-1 to TRBJ2-3; 10 bases line up with TRBD1. Germline V gene lookup returns CDR1 SQVTM and CDR2 ANQGSEA. V shed 7 bases and J 5 bases; nucleotides not matched to a gene: 6. The CDR3 runs 13 residues.